The 20 T cell receptor beta chains presented below share a single source sample, sequenced in a study of shared clonotypes between healthy human individuals. The assay was immunoSEQ multiplex PCR, and TCRdb's table has in-frame clones only and misses some. The top ten clones hold 1.5% to 2% of a sample with about 2.1 million clones, 93% of them seen once. CD45RO-negative cells were positively selected for CCR7, leaving out terminally differentiated effector memory CD45RA+ cells. Sequencing input: naive CD8+ T cells from PBMCs. These TCRs come from a man aged 18 to 30 in good health. Some clones in this sample may be carry-over from other donors' samples.

The sample holds one count of this clone. V gene TRBV4-1 combines with J gene TRBJ2-2; D possibly corresponds to TRBD1 (5 bases). V lost 1 base and J lost 4, with 10 bases in between. CDR1 is MGHRA, CDR2 YSYEKL, per germline. The CDR3 extends over 15 amino acids. The CDR3 coding sequence is TGCGCCAGCAGCCAAGTTTTTGGGGCCACCGGGGAGCTGTTTTTT. Translation: CASSQVFGATGELFF.

V is TRBV9 and J is TRBJ1-2; D is possibly TRBD1 (6 bases). The CDR3 sequence is 15 residues long. CDR1 and CDR2 from the germline V gene are SGDLS and YYNGEE. The V gene lost 3 bases and the J gene lost 7 bases, with 19 bases spanning the gap. In DNA form, the CDR3 reads TGTGCCAGCAGCGAGAGTAGGACAGACGTGCGTGGCTACACCTTC. It specifies CASSESRTDVRGYTF.

The gene calls are TRBV28 and TRBJ2-7; D unclear. The CDR3 is 18 amino acids. Trimming cost V 6 bases and J 2 bases, with 26 bases left between them. Germline values: CDR1 MDHEN, CDR2 SYDVKM. The CDR3 DNA follows: TGTGCCAGCAGCTCCCGGATTTATATGGTGTACCAGCCCTACGAGCAGTACTTC. Translated, it gives CASSSRIYMVYQPYEQYF.

V and J are TRBV5-1 and TRBJ2-2, with 7 positions matching TRBD2. Trimming cost V 0 bases and J 3 bases; bases outside gene matches: 5. Germline-derived CDR1 and CDR2 are SGHRS and YFSETQ. The CDR3 runs to 16 residues. The DNA for the CDR3 is TGCGCCAGCAGCTTGGTAGGACTAGATGACACCGGGGAGCTGTTTTTT. Translating it yields CASSLVGLDDTGELFF.

The genes are TRBV28 and TRBJ2-1, with D perhaps TRBD2 (6 bases). From germline, CDR1 is MDHEN and CDR2 SYDVKM. The length of the CDR3 is 14 residues. Trimming removed 7 bases from V and 0 bases from J, with 10 bases in between. The CDR3 sequence is CASTAGNSYNEQFF. CDR3 coding DNA: TGTGCCAGCACCGCGGGGAACTCCTACAATGAGCAGTTCTTC.

V gene TRBV5-8 combines with J gene TRBJ2-3; D gene unclear. The CDR3 covers 17 residues. V was pared by 1 base and J by 0 bases, with 15 bases between. Germline values: CDR1 SGHTS, CDR2 YDEGEE. The CDR3 nucleotides are TGTGCCAGCAGCTTGCCCGCACGTACCTCTAGCACAGATACGCAGTATTTT. Encoded protein: CASSLPARTSSTDTQYF.

The rearrangement links TRBV14 to TRBJ1-2; a possible D gene is TRBD1 (5 bases). The V end lost 5 bases, the J end lost 5 bases, and 12 bases lay between the germline ends. The CDR3 loop spans 13 amino acids. Germline values: CDR1 SGHDN, CDR2 FVKESK. The CDR3 nucleotides are TGTGCCAGCAGCTTGGGACGGATATATGGCTACACCTTC. It yields the protein CASSLGRIYGYTF.

This clone was picked up one time. The genes are TRBV4-1 and TRBJ2-7; maybe TRBD2 (6 bases). Germline lookup yields CDR1 MGHRA and CDR2 YSYEKL. This CDR3 comprises 14 residues. The V end was cut by 0 bases, the J end by 9 bases, with 15 bases between. CDR3 sequence: CASSQDVGLARQYF. CDR3 DNA sequence: TGCGCCAGCAGCCAAGATGTGGGGCTAGCGCGGCAGTACTTC.

The chain combines TRBV9 with TRBJ1-3, with TRBD1 matching 9 bases. The CDR3 has 17 residues. With V trimmed by 4 bases and J by 0 bases, 8 bases remained unmatched. Per germline, CDR1 SGDLS and CDR2 YYNGEE. This CDR3 reads CASSTNRDRVSGNTIYF. CDR3 in DNA: TGTGCCAGCAGCACCAACCGGGACAGGGTCTCTGGAAACACCATATATTTT.

This clone came up once. The gene calls are TRBV27 and TRBJ2-1; 12 bases align to TRBD2. Unmatched junction bases numbered 6, after V lost 5 bases and J lost 4 bases. The CDR3 extends over 16 amino acids. CDR1 is MNHEY and CDR2 is SMNVEV in the germline V gene (reference sequence). CDR3 residues: CASSTTSGGSYNEQFF. The CDR3, as DNA: TGTGCCAGCAGTACGACTAGCGGGGGATCATACAATGAGCAGTTCTTC.

As for this clone: This specimen includes other DNA sequences encoding the same CDR3. The J gene is TRBJ1-5, the V gene TRBV16; D might be TRBD1 (6 bases). CDR1 and CDR2 from the germline V gene are KGHSY and FQNENV. The length of the CDR3 is 15 residues. With 0 bases removed from V and 1 base from J, the gap between germline ends came to 7 bases. CDR3: CASSQSRGSNQPQHF. The CDR3 DNA sequence: TGTGCCAGCAGCCAATCGAGGGGGAGCAATCAGCCCCAGCATTTT.

This clone came up once. For the CDR3, the DNA is TGTGCCAGCAGTCCCCGGGGGGGGACGGCTAACTATGGCTACACCTTC. It specifies CASSPRGGTANYGYTF. V usage is TRBV27 and J usage is TRBJ1-2; D possibly corresponds to TRBD1 (5 bases). The CDR3 extends over 16 amino acids. Germline-derived CDR1 and CDR2 are MNHEY and SMNVEV (reference sequence). Trimming cost V 5 bases and J 0 bases, with 16 bases left between them.

The chain joins TRBV9 to TRBJ2-2; D call uncertain. Germline values: CDR1 SGDLS, CDR2 YYNGEE. Deletions cut 3 bases from V and 2 bases from J, with 17 bases between. The length of the CDR3 is 17 residues. The CDR3 region is CASSDPLGPTNTGELFF. The CDR3 DNA follows: TGTGCCAGCAGCGACCCATTGGGTCCTACCAACACCGGGGAGCTGTTTTTT. Together with reference TRBV9 and TRBJ2-2, the CDR3 gives the full variable domain: DSGVTQTPKHLITATGQRVTLRCSPRSGDLSVYWYQQSLDQGLQFLIQYYNGEERAKGNILERFSAQQFPDLHSELNLSSLELGDSALYFCASSDPLGPTNTGELFFGEGSRLTVL.

The chain employs TRBV27 and TRBJ2-3; 9 bases line up with TRBD2. The CDR3 runs 17 residues. V gave up 5 bases and J gave up 2 bases; unmatched junction bases: 11. Per the germline V gene, CDR1 is MNHEY and CDR2 is SMNVEV (reference sequence). The CDR3 DNA follows: TGTGCCAGCAGTCCCCATCTAGCGGGAACACTCACAGATACGCAGTATTTT. It is translated as CASSPHLAGTLTDTQYF.

The chain has TRBV5-1 and TRBJ2-7; 9 bases agree with TRBD1. V shed 0 bases, J shed 0 bases, and the junction held 7 bases outside the gene matches. In germline, CDR1 is SGHRS, CDR2 YFSETQ. The CDR3 is 17 residues long. CDR3 residues: CASSLALIQGASYEQYF. The CDR3 DNA reads TGCGCCAGCAGCTTGGCCTTGATACAGGGGGCCTCCTACGAGCAGTACTTC.

The chain links TRBV19 to TRBJ1-5; D remains ambiguous. The V gene's germline CDR1 is LNHDA and CDR2 SQIVND (reference sequence). V shed 3 bases and J shed 3 bases, with 9 bases lying between them. This CDR3 has 14 residues. In DNA form, the CDR3 reads TGTGCCAGTAGTATGCGGCAGTACAATCAGCCCCAGCATTTT. This gives the protein CASSMRQYNQPQHF.

CDR3 in amino acids: CASSSTSSYNEQFF. CDR3 bases: TGTGCCAGCAGTTCAACGAGCTCCTACAATGAGCAGTTCTTC. The chain joins TRBV27 to TRBJ2-1; D gene unclear. Trimming left V 4 bases short and J 0 bases short, with 7 bases between. This CDR3 region has 14 residues. Germline CDR1 and CDR2: MNHEY and SMNVEV (reference sequence).

This chain joins TRBV25-1 and TRBJ2-4; 8 bases are shared with TRBD1. Germline trimming cut 7 bases from V and 8 bases from J; bases unmatched to any gene: 7. Germline values: CDR1 MGHDK, CDR2 SYGVNS. The CDR3 runs 13 residues. CDR3 in DNA: TGTGCCAGCACAGGGGGCCGAATGGACATTCAGTACTTC. It translates to CASTGGRMDIQYF.

This chain links TRBV27 with TRBJ2-7, with D possibly being TRBD1 or TRBD2 (6 bases each). Trimming left V 2 bases short and J 2 bases short, with 10 bases between. Germline V gene data show CDR1 as MNHEY and CDR2 as SMNVEV (reference sequence). The length of the CDR3 is 14 residues. The CDR3 coding sequence is TGTGCCAGCAGTTTACAGGGGAGGACCTACGAGCAGTACTTC. It yields the protein CASSLQGRTYEQYF.

In nucleotides, the CDR3 is TGTGCCAGCAGTTTGGCGATTAACTATGGCTACACCTTC. As protein: CASSLAINYGYTF. The chain recombines TRBV28 with TRBJ1-2; D unclear. Deletions cut 3 bases from V and 1 base from J, with 6 bases between. CDR1 and CDR2 from the germline V gene are MDHEN and SYDVKM. The CDR3 has 13 residues.